This T cell receptor beta chain was identified in a study of OX40 agonist ivuxolimab in advanced cancers. Looking at the study overall: An agonistic human IgG2 monoclonal antibody against OX40 (CD134) was given. Administration of intravenous ivuxolimab to patients occurred every 2 weeks at 0.01 to 10 mg/kg.

Autoimmune disease history or systemic immunosuppression meant exclusion. Baseline was the first blood sampling point, followed by cycle 4 day 1 and cycle 7 day 1. TCRdb's table, derived via immunoSEQ multiplex PCR, lists solely in-frame clones and lacks some. The sample yields roughly 76,000 clones, over 75% seen once. This TCR derives from an adult with an advanced solid tumor such as melanoma, head and neck, liver or kidney cancer. Here the sequenced sample was CD4+ or CD8+ T cells sorted from blood, taken in a trial of the OX40 agonist ivuxolimab.

The CDR3 loop is CASSRAGEAYEQYF. The CDR3 nucleotides read TGTGCCAGCAGTAGGGCAGGGGAGGCCTACGAGCAGTACTTC. V gene TRBV6-1 combines with J gene TRBJ2-7; D may match TRBD1 or TRBD2 (6 bases each). Germline V gene sequence: CDR1 MNHNS, CDR2 SASEGT. The CDR3 spans 14 residues. Trimming cost V 5 bases and J 2 bases, with 13 bases left between them.